The 23 T cell receptor beta chains in this list originate from one sample, sequenced in a study of T cells after yellow fever vaccination. TCRdb itself ran the 5' RACE reads through MiXCR, one entry per CDR3 protein. Of about 30,000 distinct CDR3 sequences in the sample, about 5% were seen once. The sample consisted of CD8+ T cells sorted from PBMCs, taken 10 days after the yellow fever booster vaccination. Receptors were obtained from a man younger than 40 who received the YFV17D yellow fever vaccine.

This clonotype was recorded at least ten times. V gene TRBV20-1 combines with J gene TRBJ2-3, with D perhaps assigned TRBD1 or TRBD2 (5 bases each). Trimming removed 6 bases from V and 2 bases from J, with 12 bases in between. Germline loops: CDR1 DFQATT, CDR2 SNEGSKA (reference sequence). This CDR3 is 13 amino acids long. For the CDR3, the DNA is TGCAGTGCCAGGGACGAAGTCACAGATACGCAGTATTTT. Amino acid sequence: CSARDEVTDTQYF.

This clonotype was detected ten times or more. The V and J genes are TRBV5-6 and TRBJ2-7, with D possibly called TRBD1 or TRBD2 (6 bases each). Germline CDR1 and CDR2: SGHDT and YYEEEE. The CDR3 has 16 amino acids. V was shortened by 6 bases and J by 3 bases, with 22 bases between the two germline ends. CDR3 nucleotides: TGTGCCAGCACCCATGCGAGGGGGGACATGTACTACGAGCAGTACTTC. Its protein is CASTHARGDMYYEQYF.

This clonotype was seen many times. The CDR3 protein is CASSPTPLPGLLTDTQYF. The CDR3 coding sequence is TGTGCCAGCAGCCCAACCCCATTACCGGGACTCCTCACAGATACGCAGTATTTT. The gene calls are TRBV27 and TRBJ2-3, with a tentative D call TRBD2 (6 bases). This CDR3 comprises 18 residues. The V gene lost 6 bases and the J gene lost 2 bases, with 24 bases spanning the gap. Germline CDR1 and CDR2: MNHEY and SMNVEV (reference sequence).

The sample holds many counts of this clonotype. The chain links TRBV6-5 to TRBJ2-3; 10 positions match TRBD2. The CDR3 consists of 18 residues. The trim removed 0 bases at V and 3 bases at J, leaving 9 bases unmatched. Germline values: CDR1 MNHEY, CDR2 SVGAGI. This CDR3 is CASSYSISGTSDTDTQYF. CDR3 in DNA: TGTGCCAGCAGTTACTCGATTTCCGGGACTAGCGATACAGATACGCAGTATTTT.

This clonotype was picked up many times. The chain joins TRBV12-3 or TRBV12-4 to TRBJ2-3; no reliable D call. The CDR3 runs 14 residues. The V end was cut by 3 bases, the J end by 0 bases, with 7 bases between. The CDR3 region is CASSFGPSTDTQYF. CDR3 nucleotide sequence: TGTGCCAGCAGTTTTGGCCCAAGCACAGATACGCAGTATTTT.

This clonotype was picked up many times. This chain links TRBV5-4 with TRBJ2-1; D may be TRBD1 (6 bases). The CDR3 extends over 13 amino acids. Germline V lookup: CDR1 SGHNT, CDR2 YYREEE (reference sequence). The V and J ends lost 0 bases and 8 bases respectively, with 9 bases between them. The CDR3: CASSLAGAHEQFF. CDR3 bases: TGTGCCAGCAGCTTGGCAGGGGCCCATGAGCAGTTCTTC.

Points on this clonotype: One base away lies a much larger clone, so this may be a sequencing read error. The gene calls are TRBV29-1 and TRBJ2-5; possible D gene TRBD1, 6 bases. CDR1 and CDR2 from the germline V gene are SQVTM and ANQGSEA. Trimming shortened V by 0 bases and J by 5 bases, and 7 bases separated the two germline ends. CDR3 size: 12 residues. The CDR3 nucleotides are TGCAGCGTTGAAGATAGGGGGGAGACCCAGTACTTC. Its translation: CSVEDRGETQYF.

This clonotype was seen many times. The V call is TRBV29-1, the J call TRBJ2-2, with 9 bases matching TRBD2. The trim removed 0 bases at V and 4 bases at J, leaving 3 bases unmatched. Germline V gene sequence: CDR1 SQVTM, CDR2 ANQGSEA. There are 15 residues in the CDR3. The chain's CDR3 is CSVEDLTSGTGELFF. CDR3 bases: TGCAGCGTTGAAGATCTGACTAGCGGCACCGGGGAGCTGTTTTTT.

This clonotype was recorded many times. V is TRBV5-6 and J is TRBJ1-2; no clear D gene. The CDR3 extends over 15 amino acids. Trimming cost V 0 bases and J 1 base, with 10 bases left between them. Germline CDR1 reads SGHDT; CDR2 reads YYEEEE. The CDR3 sequence is CASSLVGQSNYGYTF. For the CDR3, the DNA is TGTGCCAGCAGCTTGGTCGGGCAGAGTAACTATGGCTACACCTTC.

This clonotype has a count of ten or more. CDR3 sequence reads: CSAESGLAGEVGEETQYF. DNA for the CDR3: TGCAGTGCCGAGAGTGGGTTAGCGGGAGAGGTAGGGGAAGAGACCCAGTACTTC. The chain has TRBV20-1 and TRBJ2-5, with 9 bases aligning to TRBD2. Per germline, CDR1 DFQATT and CDR2 SNEGSKA (reference sequence). J gave up 3 bases and V 6 bases, and 20 bases lay outside the gene matches. This CDR3 is 18 amino acids long.

The table lists this clonotype with many counts. The chain has TRBV19 and TRBJ2-1, with D perhaps being TRBD1 or TRBD2 (6 bases each). Trimming left V 3 bases short and J 4 bases short, with 16 bases between. This CDR3 has 16 residues. From germline, CDR1 is LNHDA and CDR2 SQIVND (reference sequence). The DNA for the CDR3 is TGTGCCAGTAGTATCAAATGGGGGGACAAGTACAATGAGCAGTTCTTC. Translating it yields CASSIKWGDKYNEQFF.

This clonotype was seen at least ten times. The rearrangement links TRBV3-1 to TRBJ1-5, with D unclear. V dropped 1 base and J dropped 1 base, with 14 bases sitting between them. Germline V gene data show CDR1 as LGHDT and CDR2 as YNNKEL (reference sequence). This CDR3 comprises 17 residues. The chain's CDR3 is CASSQGEAYHSNQPQHF. The CDR3 nucleotides read TGTGCCAGCAGCCAAGGGGAGGCCTATCACAGCAATCAGCCCCAGCATTTT.

This clonotype was observed many times. The chain has TRBV21-1 and TRBJ1-1. TRBV21-1 is described as a pseudogene. CDR3 length: 17 amino acids. This CDR3 is CASKGGRLEFAYTEAFF. In DNA form, the CDR3 reads TGTGCCAGCAAGGGCGGGCGGCTTGAATTTGCCTACACTGAAGCTTTCTTT.

This clonotype has a count of ten or more. The chain is built from TRBV4-3 and TRBJ2-3; TRBD2 agrees at 8 bases. CDR3 length equals 16 residues. Germline V gene lookup returns CDR1 LGHNA and CDR2 YSLEER. Germline trimming cut 0 bases from V and 2 bases from J; bases unmatched to any gene: 4. CDR3 coding DNA: TGCGCCAGCAGCCAAGATTCGGGAGGGATCACAGATACGCAGTATTTT. Its protein is CASSQDSGGITDTQYF.

This clonotype occurred many times. Germline and junction disagree at one end, which may indicate a read error. This sequence joins TRBV7-7 and TRBJ1-1; D remains unclear. CDR1 is SSHAT, CDR2 FNYEAQ, per germline (reference sequence). The CDR3 runs to 13 residues. CDR3 sequence (DNA): TGTGCTAGCATTGCCCGGGCGAGGACTGAAGCTTTCTTT. Its protein is CASIARARTEAFF. The full variable domain, rest sourced from reference TRBV7-7 and TRBJ1-1, is GAGVSQSPRYKVTKRGQDVTLRCDPISSHATLYWYQQALGQGPEFLTYFNYEAQPDKSGLPSDRFSAERPEGSISTLTIQRTEQRDSAMYRCASIARARTEAFFGQGTRLTVV.

The sample holds many counts of this clonotype. The chain recombines TRBV27 with TRBJ2-7; a weak D match, TRBD2 (6 bases). CDR1 is MNHEY, CDR2 SMNVEV, per germline (reference sequence). The CDR3 totals 15 residues. V gave up 3 bases and J gave up 3 bases, with 15 bases separating them. Here the CDR3 DNA reads TGTGCCAGCAGTTTGTCCGGGATGGGAGGCTACGAGCAGTACTTC. This gives the protein CASSLSGMGGYEQYF.

The table lists this clonotype with many counts. This chain connects TRBV6-1 to TRBJ2-1; TRBD2 agrees at 8 bases. This CDR3 has 14 residues. Germline V gene lookup returns CDR1 MNHNS and CDR2 SASEGT. Unmatched junction bases numbered 6, after V lost 6 bases and J lost 5 bases. The CDR3 coding sequence is TGTGCCAGCAGCAAGAGCGGGAGTGACAATGAGCAGTTCTTC. Translating gives CASSKSGSDNEQFF.

This clonotype is classed as medium-sized. The rearrangement joins TRBV7-9 to TRBJ1-4; D gene ambiguous. The germline V gene has CDR1 SEHNR and CDR2 FQNEAQ (reference sequence). V shed 7 bases and J shed 0 bases, with 6 bases lying between them. This CDR3 region has 13 residues. The CDR3 DNA follows: TGTGCCAGCACTCTCGCAACTAATGAAAAACTGTTTTTT. It yields the protein CASTLATNEKLFF.

This clonotype was detected many times. The chain links TRBV5-1 to TRBJ2-1; 9 positions agree with TRBD2. Trimming took 0 bases from V and 2 from J; bases not matched to a gene: 6. The CDR3 is 17 amino acids. Germline V gene lookup returns CDR1 SGHRS and CDR2 YFSETQ. The CDR3 DNA reads as TGCGCCAGCAGCTTGGAGGCTAGCGGGATTACCTACAATGAGCAGTTCTTC. Translated: CASSLEASGITYNEQFF.

This clonotype was seen at least ten times. This chain joins TRBV2 and TRBJ2-2, with a tentative D call TRBD2 (6 bases). V was shortened by 2 bases and J by 8 bases, with 15 bases between the two germline ends. The CDR3 is 15 residues long. Germline V gene lookup returns CDR1 SNHLY and CDR2 FYNNEI. The CDR3: CASSESAGLWGELFF. The CDR3 region has the DNA TGTGCCAGCAGTGAAAGTGCGGGACTCTGGGGGGAGCTGTTTTTT.

There are many counts of this clonotype. The genes are TRBV12-3 or TRBV12-4 and TRBJ2-7; D unresolved. The CDR3 has 14 amino acids. V was clipped by 0 bases and J by 2 bases, with 8 bases between them. Written as DNA, the CDR3 is TGTGCCAGCAGTTTAGCCCTTGGCACCTACGAGCAGTACTTC. Translated: CASSLALGTYEQYF.

This clonotype was counted ten times or more. The gene calls are TRBV7-3 and TRBJ2-3, with D perhaps TRBD2 (6 bases). Germline V gene sequence: CDR1 SGHTA, CDR2 FQGTGA. Trimming pared 1 base from V and 0 bases from J, leaving 8 bases between. CDR3 length equals 15 residues. The DNA for the CDR3 is TGTGCCAGCAGCTTAATACTAGCCAGCACAGATACGCAGTATTTT. It is translated as CASSLILASTDTQYF.

At least ten counts were recorded for this clonotype. In nucleotides, the CDR3 is TGTGCCAGCAGCTTATTCCAGGGGACTAGCAGTGGAGATACGCAGTATTTT. It yields the protein CASSLFQGTSSGDTQYF. This chain connects TRBV7-2 to TRBJ2-3, with 9 bases fitting TRBD2. Germline loops: CDR1 SGHTA, CDR2 FQGNSA. The CDR3 runs to 17 residues. V shed 2 bases, J shed 5 bases, and the junction held 11 bases outside the gene matches.